Following are 25 T cell receptor beta chains from one sample sequenced in a study of tumor-infiltrating lymphocytes in primary liver carcinoma. Reverse transcription of roughly 470 ng total RNA with a constant-region primer produced TCR beta cDNA. Employing slightly modified ARM-PCR, three nested multiplex PCR rounds were run, and these gave rise to the TCR beta libraries. It was with TRBV1-TRBV30 forward primers and a C-beta reverse primer that the first two PCR rounds were run, at around 9 cycles each. In TCRdb, the multiplex PCR reads were re-called with MiXCR into one record per CDR3 protein. The sample yields about 54,000 distinct CDR3 sequences, about 73% seen once. From about 19-30 mg of unsorted bulk tissue, DNA and RNA were co-extracted together. Source material: liver tumor tissue from sampling region 2. The subset is: tumor region T2, inferior pole. The source is a middle-aged man with primary liver carcinoma and hepatitis B virus infection.

V is TRBV11-2 and J is TRBJ1-1; the D gene is possibly TRBD1 (6 bases). Germline lookup yields CDR1 SGHAT and CDR2 FQNNGV. There are 17 residues in the CDR3. CDR3 loop: CTNSRMGGQGFGTEAFF. CDR3 coding DNA: TGTACCAACAGCCGAATGGGGGGGCAGGGGTTCGGCACTGAAGCTTTCTTT.

The gene calls are TRBV12-3 or TRBV12-4 and TRBJ1-2; a possible D gene is TRBD1 (6 bases). The CDR3 is made up of 14 amino acids. Trimming cost V 4 bases and J 9 bases, with 18 bases left between them. The CDR3 is CASSSTGYGGSYTF. CDR3 coding DNA: TGTGCCAGCAGTTCTACAGGGTACGGGGGTAGCTACACCTTC.

Turning to this clonotype: The conserved final phenylalanine or tryptophan is absent from the CDR3, which likely points to a read error. CDR3 coding DNA: TGTGCCAGCAGCTCAAGACAGGGGACGAACACCGGGGAGCTGTTTCTT. It codes for CASSSRQGTNTGELFL. The rearrangement joins TRBV12-3 or TRBV12-4 to TRBJ2-2, with 8 bases fitting TRBD1. With 6 bases clipped from V and 0 bases from J, the junction kept 6 bases outside the gene matches. The CDR3 has 16 residues.

This clonotype is medium-sized in the sample. V and J are TRBV11-2 and TRBJ2-5; the D gene could be TRBD1 or TRBD2 (6 bases each). The CDR3 runs to 14 residues. The germline gives CDR1 SGHAT, CDR2 FQNNGV. Trimming removed 3 bases from V and 1 base from J, with 9 bases in between. CDR3 in amino acids: CASSFGGSQETQYF. CDR3 coding DNA: TGTGCCAGCAGCTTCGGGGGCAGCCAAGAGACCCAGTACTTC.

This clonotype was detected many times. V is TRBV28 and J is TRBJ1-4; 9 nucleotides line up with TRBD1. V dropped 6 bases and J dropped 8; count of bases not matched to a gene: 10. Germline V gene sequence: CDR1 MDHEN, CDR2 SYDVKM. The CDR3 has 15 residues. The CDR3 coding sequence is TGTGCCAGCAGCAACCCGGGGACAGGGAGGGAAAAACTGTTTTTT. This sequence encodes CASSNPGTGREKLFF. Drawing the rest from reference TRBV28 and TRBJ1-4, the complete variable domain is DVKVTQSSRYLVKRTGEKVFLECVQDMDHENMFWYRQDPGLGLRLIYFSYDVKMKEKGDIPEGYSVSREKKERFSLILESASTNQTSMYLCASSNPGTGREKLFFGSGTQLSVL.

As concerns this clonotype: Relative to the germline gene, one junction end is altered; a read error may explain this. This chain uses TRBV30 with TRBJ2-7; TRBD1 agrees at 7 bases. The CDR3 is 12 residues long. In germline, CDR1 is GTSNPN, CDR2 SVGIG (reference sequence). CDR3 residues: CAWSPTGVEQCF. CDR3 bases: TGTGCCTGGAGTCCCACAGGGGTCGAACAGTGCTTC.

About this clonotype: This could be a read error, since a much larger clone is one nucleotide away. This chain joins TRBV2 and TRBJ2-7; no reliable D call. The length of the CDR3 is 13 residues. The V gene's germline CDR1 is SNHLY and CDR2 FYNNEI. The CDR3 loop is CASSAVLFYELYF. The CDR3 coding sequence is TGTGCCAGCAGTGCGGTCCTCTTCTACGAGCTGTACTTC. Full variable domain (remainder filled in from reference TRBV2 and TRBJ2-7): EPEVTQTPSHQVTQMGQEVILRCVPISNHLYFYWYRQILGQKVEFLVSFYNNEISEKSEIFDDQFSVERPDGSNFTLKIRSTKLEDSAMYFCASSAVLFYELYFGPGTRLTVT.

This chain joins TRBV18 and TRBJ2-5; D gene uncertain. CDR1 and CDR2 from the germline V gene are KGHSH and LQKENI. Trimming removed 5 bases from V and 5 bases from J, with 3 bases in between. The CDR3 runs 10 residues. CDR3 amino acids: CASSGETQYF. In nucleotides, the CDR3 is TGTGCCAGCTCAGGGGAGACCCAGTACTTC.

This clonotype was counted between two and nine times. At one end, the junction sequence differs from germline, possibly due to a read error. The V and J genes are TRBV11-2 and TRBJ1-2, with D tentatively TRBD1 (5 bases). CDR1 is SGHAT, CDR2 FQNNGV, per germline. The CDR3 loop spans 13 amino acids. The CDR3 reads CASNLEGNYGYTF. The CDR3 nucleotides are TGTGCCAGTAACTTAGAGGGGAACTATGGTTACACCTTC.

A word on this clonotype: A clone one base away is much larger, so this may be a read error. V gene TRBV11-2 combines with J gene TRBJ2-1; 8 bases map to TRBD1. The CDR3 loop spans 14 amino acids. Germline assignment: CDR1 SGHAT and CDR2 FQNNGV. The trim removed 7 bases at V and 6 bases at J, leaving 8 bases unmatched. The CDR3 bases are TGTGCCAGCACCCGGACAGGGACAGCCAATGAGCAGTTCTTC. Translated: CASTRTGTANEQFF.

This clonotype showed up just once. This sequence joins TRBV9 and TRBJ2-7, with D tentatively TRBD2 (6 bases). The V gene's germline CDR1 is SGDLS and CDR2 YYNGEE. The CDR3 length is 16 residues. Trimming took 4 bases from V and 0 from J, leaving 17 bases between them. CDR3 region: CASSPIDGGSSYEQYF. In DNA form, the CDR3 reads TGTGCCAGCAGCCCGATTGATGGGGGGAGCTCCTACGAGCAGTACTTC.

As for this clonotype: Sequence at one end of the junction differs from germline and may be a read error. The chain employs TRBV29-1 and TRBJ2-2, with a weak D call TRBD2 (5 bases). The germline V gene has CDR1 SQVTM and CDR2 ANQGSEA. The CDR3 contains 12 residues. CDR3 protein: CSVDQGLGELYF. The CDR3 DNA reads TGCAGCGTCGACCAAGGGCTCGGGGAGCTGTATTTT.

As for this clonotype: A junction end diverges from the germline sequence, so it may reflect a read error. The V gene is TRBV11-2, the J gene TRBJ2-7; D not certain. The CDR3 is made up of 14 amino acids. Germline loops: CDR1 SGHAT, CDR2 FQNNGV. CDR3 in amino acids: CASNFVGLYYKQYF. CDR3 sequence (DNA): TGTGCCAGCAACTTTGTAGGATTGTACTACAAGCAGTACTTC.

The CDR3 coding sequence is TGTGCCAGTAGTATTCCTCGGGACGCTACCTACGAGCAGTACTTC. This encodes CASSIPRDATYEQYF. The V gene is TRBV19, the J gene TRBJ2-7; tentatively, D is TRBD1 or TRBD2 (5 bases each). The CDR3 contains 15 residues. The V gene lost 3 bases and the J gene lost 2 bases, with 14 bases spanning the gap. Germline CDR1 LNHDA, CDR2 SQIVND (reference sequence).

This clonotype was found once. This chain connects TRBV5-1 to TRBJ1-3, with a tentative D call TRBD1 (6 bases). The germline CDR1 and CDR2 sequences are SGHRS and YFSETQ. The CDR3 consists of 17 residues. The V gene lost 6 bases and the J gene lost 2 bases, with 21 bases spanning the gap. This CDR3 reads CASNPSWGSGAGNTIYF. CDR3 DNA sequence: TGCGCCAGCAACCCCTCATGGGGATCAGGGGCTGGAAACACCATATATTTT.

The chain is built from TRBV29-1 and TRBJ2-1; the D call may be TRBD1 or TRBD2 (6 bases each). Looked up from germline, CDR1 is SQVTM and CDR2 is ANQGSEA. The CDR3 runs to 14 residues. Trimming stripped 7 bases from V and 10 bases from J, with 23 bases between. CDR3 in amino acids: CSARDIGGPKEQFF. The CDR3 bases are TGCAGCGCACGGGACATAGGGGGGCCCAAAGAGCAGTTCTTC.

This clonotype showed up just a few times. As the CDR3 is not closed by the conserved phenylalanine or tryptophan, this likely results from a read error. This chain joins TRBV11-2 and TRBJ2-5, with TRBD2 as a possible D gene (6 bases). From germline, CDR1 is SGHAT and CDR2 FQNNGV. V shed 6 bases and J shed 0 bases, with 17 bases lying between them. The CDR3 totals 16 residues. This CDR3 is CASRLRDSAHQETQYL. The DNA for the CDR3 is TGTGCCAGCAGATTACGGGACTCGGCCCACCAAGAGACCCAGTACCTC.

A note on this clonotype: This may be a read error: a much more frequent sequence differs by one nucleotide. The chain recombines TRBV28 with TRBJ1-2; 9 bases are a match to TRBD1. The germline V gene encodes CDR1 MDHEN and CDR2 SYDVKM. This CDR3 has 14 amino acids. The CDR3 loop is CTSSLRDRDYGYTF. The CDR3 DNA reads as TGTACCAGCAGTCTCCGGGACAGGGATTATGGCTACACCTTC.

A note on this clonotype: A junction boundary mismatches the germline segment, possibly from a read error. This sequence joins TRBV7-8 and TRBJ2-3, with D possibly matching TRBD2 (5 bases). This CDR3 has 17 amino acids. The germline gives CDR1 SGHVS, CDR2 FQNEAQ. CDR3 sequence: CANSLDASGASTDTQYF. The CDR3 DNA reads TGTGCCAACAGCTTAGATGCAAGTGGAGCTAGCACAGACACGCAGTATTTT. Full variable domain (outside the CDR3, taken from reference TRBV7-8 and TRBJ2-3): GAGVSQSPRYKVAKRGQDVALRCDPISGHVSLFWYQQALGQGPEFLTYFQNEAQLDKSGLPSDRFFAERPEGSVSTLKIQRTQQEDSAVYLCANSLDASGASTDTQYFGPGTRLTVL.

J is TRBJ2-1 and V is TRBV6-5, with D perhaps TRBD2 (6 bases). Germline-derived CDR1 and CDR2 are MNHEY and SVGAGI. Between the trimmed V and J ends, which lost 2 bases and 3 bases, there was a span of 8 bases. CDR3 length: 14 amino acids. The CDR3 nucleotides are TGTGCCAGCAGTTACGGGAGGAGCTACAATGAGCAGTTCTTC. It encodes CASSYGRSYNEQFF.

The chain recombines TRBV10-3 with TRBJ2-1; D perhaps matches TRBD2 (5 bases). The CDR3 is 17 amino acids. In germline, CDR1 is ENHRY, CDR2 SYGVKD. The ends were cut back, 5 bases at V and 16 bases at J, with 33 bases in the middle. The CDR3 nucleotides read TGTGCCATCAGTACCTCCGCACTAGGGAGCTCCTACAATGAGCGTTTCTTC. It encodes CAISTSALGSSYNERFF.

The V and J genes are TRBV11-2 and TRBJ2-1; a weak D match, TRBD2 (6 bases). The CDR3 runs to 16 residues. Germline CDR1 and CDR2: SGHAT and FQNNGV. The DNA of the CDR3 is TGTGTAAGCAGCTTTCGACTAGTGGGAGATTTCAATGAGCAGTTCTTC. Its translation is CVSSFRLVGDFNEQFF.

V usage is TRBV25-1 and J usage is TRBJ2-5; a possible D gene is TRBD2 (6 bases). The CDR3 contains 15 residues. V lost 3 bases to trimming and J lost 5 bases, with 16 bases between them. Germline loops: CDR1 MGHDK, CDR2 SYGVNS. The chain's CDR3 is CASSDTSNPDETQYF. CDR3 nucleotide sequence: TGTGCCAGCAGTGACACTAGCAATCCGGACGAGACCCAGTACTTC.

Notes on this clonotype: A read error may produce the germline difference seen at one junction end. CDR3 coding DNA: TGTGCCAGCAGTCCCCCACAGCATGGGGGCACTGAAACTTTCTTC. Translating it yields CASSPPQHGGTETFF. The rearrangement joins TRBV11-2 to TRBJ1-1; D is perhaps TRBD1 (6 bases). The germline V gene has CDR1 SGHAT and CDR2 FQNNGV. The CDR3 extends over 15 amino acids.

On this clonotype itself: Sequence at one end of the junction differs from germline and may be a read error. The chain recombines TRBV5-1 with TRBJ2-7; the D gene is possibly TRBD1 (5 bases). The CDR3 consists of 14 residues. Germline V gives CDR1 SGHRS, CDR2 YFSETQ. Here the CDR3 reads CASSSEWGGYKQYF. CDR3 in DNA: TGCGCCAGCAGCTCGGAATGGGGCGGCTACAAGCAGTACTTC.